Each of the 31 T cell receptor beta chains below was sequenced from the same sample in a study of shared clonotypes between healthy human individuals. In the naive CD8 group, cells lacked CD45RO and were positively selected for CCR7, so terminally differentiated effector memory CD45RA+ cells were left out. Only in-frame clones appear in the TCRdb table, and some are missing; sequencing was by immunoSEQ multiplex PCR. The table has some 2,000,000 clones, about 95% seen once. Material for sequencing was naive CD8+ T cells sorted from blood. These TCRs come from a young man in good health.

About this clone: Other DNA sequences within the sample encode an identical CDR3. V is TRBV5-4 and J is TRBJ2-3; D is unclear. Germline CDR1 SGHNT, CDR2 YYREEE (reference sequence). V gave up 2 bases and J gave up 2 bases, with 6 bases separating them. The CDR3 length is 13 residues. The CDR3 is CASSFPSTDTQYF. CDR3 in DNA: TGTGCCAGCAGCTTTCCCTCCACAGATACGCAGTATTTT.

This rearrangement joins TRBV7-6 to TRBJ2-1, with D unclear. The CDR3 sequence is 12 residues long. Germline assignment: CDR1 SGHVS and CDR2 FNYEAQ. V gave up 3 bases and J gave up 5 bases, with 5 bases separating them. For the CDR3, the DNA is TGTGCCAGCAGCTTTGACCACAATGAGCAGTTCTTC. It translates to CASSFDHNEQFF.

The chain is built from TRBV5-6 and TRBJ2-2, with D uncertain. This CDR3 spans 12 amino acids. Looked up from germline, CDR1 is SGHDT and CDR2 is YYEEEE. V was trimmed by 2 bases and J by 7 bases, leaving 6 bases between them. The CDR3 loop reads CASSFFNGELFF. The CDR3, as DNA: TGTGCCAGCAGCTTTTTTAACGGGGAGCTGTTTTTT.

V and J are TRBV9 and TRBJ1-2; TRBD1 agrees at 9 bases. The CDR3 runs to 12 residues. V gave up 3 bases and J gave up 11 bases; unmatched junction bases: 5. The germline CDR1 and CDR2 sequences are SGDLS and YYNGEE. CDR3 sequence: CASSDGTGRYTF. The CDR3 nucleotides are TGTGCCAGCAGCGACGGGACAGGGCGGTACACCTTC. The whole variable domain, filled in from reference TRBV9 and TRBJ1-2, reads DSGVTQTPKHLITATGQRVTLRCSPRSGDLSVYWYQQSLDQGLQFLIQYYNGEERAKGNILERFSAQQFPDLHSELNLSSLELGDSALYFCASSDGTGRYTFGSGTRLTVV.

This chain connects TRBV11-2 to TRBJ2-2; TRBD2 is a possible D gene (7 bases). CDR3 length equals 18 residues. The V gene's germline CDR1 is SGHAT and CDR2 FQNNGV. V shed 3 bases and J shed 0 bases, with 17 bases lying between them. This CDR3 reads CASSLGRGPYANTGELFF. The CDR3 DNA sequence: TGTGCCAGCAGCTTGGGGCGGGGGCCCTACGCGAACACCGGGGAGCTGTTTTTT.

The chain carries TRBV7-9 and TRBJ2-7; TRBD1 matches 7 bases. V was pared by 5 bases and J by 7 bases, with 5 bases of the junction left unmatched. The CDR3 runs 12 residues. Germline CDR1 reads SEHNR; CDR2 reads FQNEAQ (reference sequence). For the CDR3, the DNA is TGTGCCAGCAGCCCTGACAGGGAGGAGCAGTACTTC. This translates into CASSPDREEQYF. Together with reference TRBV7-9 and TRBJ2-7, the CDR3 gives the full variable domain: DTGVSQNPRHKITKRGQNVTFRCDPISEHNRLYWYRQTLGQGPEFLTYFQNEAQLEKSRLLSDRFSAERPKGSFSTLEIQRTEQGDSAMYLCASSPDREEQYFGPGTRLTVT.

This clone was found a few times. Other DNA sequences in the sample encode the same CDR3. The rearrangement joins TRBV4-3 to TRBJ2-2; D unclear. This CDR3 spans 15 amino acids. Germline values: CDR1 LGHNA, CDR2 YSLEER. V was clipped by 3 bases and J by 0 bases, with 8 bases between them. The DNA of the CDR3 is TGCGCCAGCAGCCAGGGCGCGACGAACACCGGGGAGCTGTTTTTT. The encoded protein is CASSQGATNTGELFF.

This clone showed up just once. Different DNA sequences within this sample yield the same CDR3. DNA for the CDR3: TGCGCCAGCAGCCAAGATGTCGCCGGGGAGCTGTTTTTT. It is translated as CASSQDVAGELFF. V gene TRBV4-1 combines with J gene TRBJ2-2, with D hard to call. Germline V gene sequence: CDR1 MGHRA, CDR2 YSYEKL. CDR3 length: 13 residues. Trimming removed 0 bases from V and 6 bases from J, with 5 bases in between.

The genes are TRBV13 and TRBJ1-5, with a weak D call TRBD1 (5 bases). The V gene lost 3 bases and the J gene lost 1 base, with 7 bases spanning the gap. The CDR3 covers 14 residues. Germline V gene sequence: CDR1 PRHDT, CDR2 FYEKMQ (reference sequence). CDR3 protein: CASSFGDSNQPQHF. CDR3 sequence (DNA): TGTGCCAGCAGCTTTGGGGACAGCAATCAGCCCCAGCATTTT.

This chain's CDR3 is CASSFSAAGAQFF. DNA of the CDR3: TGTGCCAGCAGTTTCTCGGCAGCGGGTGCGCAGTTCTTC. The chain has TRBV28 and TRBJ2-1; D perhaps matches TRBD2 (6 bases). The CDR3 is made up of 13 amino acids. Trimming shortened V by 3 bases and J by 12 bases, and 15 bases separated the two germline ends. Germline V CDR1 and CDR2: MDHEN, SYDVKM.

V gene TRBV29-1 combines with J gene TRBJ2-5, with D possibly TRBD2 on 6 matching bases. Trimming left V 6 bases short and J 1 base short, with 12 bases between. The germline CDR1 and CDR2 sequences are SQVTM and ANQGSEA. The CDR3 is 13 amino acids. CDR3 region: CSVLDYLQETQYF. CDR3 in DNA: TGCAGCGTCTTGGACTACCTCCAAGAGACCCAGTACTTC. Drawing the rest from reference TRBV29-1 and TRBJ2-5, the complete variable domain is SAVISQKPSRDICQRGTSLTIQCQVDSQVTMMFWYRQQPGQSLTLIATANQGSEATYESGFVIDKFPISRPNLTFSTLTVSNMSPEDSSIYLCSVLDYLQETQYFGPGTRLLVL.

This sequence joins TRBV11-2 and TRBJ2-1, with a possible D match to TRBD1 (5 bases). Trimming stripped 2 bases from V and 0 bases from J, with 11 bases between. This CDR3 has 16 amino acids. Germline values: CDR1 SGHAT, CDR2 FQNNGV. CDR3 sequence reads: CASSLLPQGSYNEQFF. The CDR3 DNA reads as TGTGCCAGCAGCTTACTTCCTCAGGGCTCCTACAATGAGCAGTTCTTC.

The chain combines TRBV4-3 with TRBJ2-1, with 7 nucleotides matching TRBD2. V trimming: 0 bases; J trimming: 5 bases; junction bases outside the gene matches: 7. The germline gives CDR1 LGHNA, CDR2 YSLEER. This CDR3 spans 16 amino acids. Here the CDR3 DNA reads TGCGCCAGCAGCCAAGAAGTGGGGGGGGTTAACAATGAGCAGTTCTTC. It is translated as CASSQEVGGVNNEQFF.

V is TRBV27 and J is TRBJ2-1; weak D call: TRBD2 (5 bases). V gave up 3 bases and J gave up 8 bases, with 14 bases separating them. Germline CDR1 MNHEY, CDR2 SMNVEV (reference sequence). The length of the CDR3 is 14 residues. The CDR3 DNA sequence: TGTGCCAGCAGTTTGCTTCGGGGTCTGGATGAGCAGTTCTTC. It is translated as CASSLLRGLDEQFF.

This chain links TRBV4-1 with TRBJ1-5; D call uncertain. The ends were cut back, 0 bases at V and 1 base at J, with 7 bases in the middle. The germline V gene has CDR1 MGHRA and CDR2 YSYEKL. The CDR3 sequence is 15 residues long. CDR3 sequence reads: CASSQDLRSNQPQHF. The CDR3 region has the DNA TGCGCCAGCAGCCAAGATCTCCGGAGCAATCAGCCCCAGCATTTT.

The chain carries TRBV29-1 and TRBJ2-2; possibly TRBD1 for D (7 bases). This CDR3 is 12 amino acids long. Between the trimmed V and J ends, which lost 6 bases and 8 bases, there was a span of 13 bases. Germline loops: CDR1 SQVTM, CDR2 ANQGSEA. CDR3 coding DNA: TGCAGCGTCCAGGGGGGTGGTGGGGAGCTGTTTTTT. Translation gives CSVQGGGGELFF.

This chain joins TRBV29-1 and TRBJ2-7, with TRBD2 matching over 8 bases. With V trimmed by 4 bases and J by 2 bases, 4 bases remained unmatched. Germline CDR1 is SQVTM and CDR2 is ANQGSEA. The CDR3 contains 13 residues. This CDR3 is CSVVFSGAYEQYF. CDR3 sequence (DNA): TGCAGCGTTGTGTTTAGCGGGGCCTACGAGCAGTACTTC.

The chain employs TRBV7-9 and TRBJ1-2; D is possibly TRBD1 (5 bases). The germline V gene has CDR1 SEHNR and CDR2 FQNEAQ (reference sequence). CDR3 length: 13 amino acids. V was shortened by 5 bases and J by 11 bases, with 18 bases between the two germline ends. CDR3 sequence (DNA): TGTGCCAGCAGCCCAAATACGGGAGGGGAGTACACCTTC. This translates into CASSPNTGGEYTF.

This clone has a handful of counts. V usage is TRBV9 and J usage is TRBJ1-1; the D is unclear. The CDR3 totals 12 residues. Trimming pared 5 bases from V and 5 bases from J, leaving 10 bases between. Germline V lookup: CDR1 SGDLS, CDR2 YYNGEE. The CDR3 spells CASSDPRTEAFF. CDR3 sequence (DNA): TGTGCCAGCAGTGATCCCAGGACTGAAGCTTTCTTT.

The chain has TRBV25-1 and TRBJ2-2, with TRBD1 matching over 7 bases. J was trimmed by 8 bases and V by 8 bases; bases with no gene match: 11. In germline, CDR1 is MGHDK, CDR2 SYGVNS. This CDR3 is built from 14 residues. The CDR3 protein is CASGLAGGSGELFF. In DNA form, the CDR3 reads TGTGCCAGCGGCCTGGCAGGGGGTTCTGGGGAGCTGTTTTTT.

The V call is TRBV19, the J call TRBJ2-7; D is unresolved. Trimming cost V 5 bases and J 2 bases, with 13 bases left between them. The germline gives CDR1 LNHDA, CDR2 SQIVND (reference sequence). This CDR3 comprises 14 residues. The CDR3 is CASSPRFETYEQYF. The CDR3 nucleotides read TGTGCCAGTAGTCCTCGGTTCGAAACCTACGAGCAGTACTTC.

The chain recombines TRBV10-1 with TRBJ2-7; 9 nucleotides agree with TRBD1. V lost 3 bases, J lost 2 bases, and 11 bases stayed unmatched. CDR3 length equals 17 residues. Germline assignment: CDR1 WNHNN and CDR2 SYGVQD (reference sequence). Here the CDR3 DNA reads TGCGCCAGCAGTGAAAGCGGGTCGGGACAGGGCACCTACGAGCAGTACTTC. It yields the protein CASSESGSGQGTYEQYF.

Comments on this clone: Distinct nucleotide sequences in the sample also encode this CDR3. The V gene is TRBV7-9, the J gene TRBJ1-1; 7 bases fit TRBD1. The trim removed 0 bases at V and 1 base at J, leaving 2 bases unmatched. Germline V CDR1 and CDR2: SEHNR, FQNEAQ (reference sequence). The CDR3 consists of 15 residues. The CDR3 sequence is CASSLAQGENTEAFF. The DNA of the CDR3 is TGTGCCAGCAGCTTAGCGCAGGGGGAGAACACTGAAGCTTTCTTT.

The rearrangement joins TRBV10-2 to TRBJ1-1; D gene unclear. V lost 5 bases to trimming and J lost 0 bases, with 13 bases between them. The germline V gene encodes CDR1 WSHSY and CDR2 SAAADI. CDR3 length equals 15 residues. The CDR3 nucleotides are TGCGCCAGCAGTATTGACCTTGGCCTGAACACTGAAGCTTTCTTT. Translated: CASSIDLGLNTEAFF.

J is TRBJ1-5 and V is TRBV7-9; D is ambiguous. CDR3 length equals 12 residues. Germline CDR1 and CDR2: SEHNR and FQNEAQ (reference sequence). Between the trimmed V and J ends, which lost 0 bases and 8 bases, there was a span of 5 bases. DNA of the CDR3: TGTGCCAGCAGCTTAGCAGGGAAGCCCCAGCATTTT. Translated, it gives CASSLAGKPQHF.

The rearrangement links TRBV9 to TRBJ2-3, with 8 bases aligning to TRBD2. The V and J ends lost 5 bases and 6 bases, in that order; junction bases with no gene match: 11. This CDR3 is 15 amino acids long. Germline CDR1 SGDLS, CDR2 YYNGEE. Here the CDR3 reads CASRGGSGSTDTQYF. CDR3 DNA sequence: TGTGCCAGCAGGGGGGGAAGCGGGAGTACTGATACGCAGTATTTT. The full variable domain, its missing parts supplied by reference TRBV9 and TRBJ2-3, is DSGVTQTPKHLITATGQRVTLRCSPRSGDLSVYWYQQSLDQGLQFLIQYYNGEERAKGNILERFSAQQFPDLHSELNLSSLELGDSALYFCASRGGSGSTDTQYFGPGTRLTVL.

Here the CDR3 reads CAISKQGAYEQYF. Written as DNA, the CDR3 is TGTGCCATCAGTAAACAGGGGGCATACGAGCAGTACTTC. This chain connects TRBV10-3 to TRBJ2-7; 9 bases line up with TRBD1. This CDR3 is built from 13 residues. The germline CDR1 and CDR2 sequences are ENHRY and SYGVKD. The junction had 3 bases not matched to a gene; V was cut back by 5 bases and J by 4 bases.

The chain links TRBV5-1 to TRBJ2-2; weak D call: TRBD2 (6 bases). This CDR3 contains 16 residues. CDR1 and CDR2 (germline): SGHRS, YFSETQ. Trimming left V 4 bases short and J 4 bases short, with 17 bases between. CDR3 nucleotide sequence: TGCGCCAGCAGCCCCCGGGGGAGCGGAGCCACCGGGGAGCTGTTTTTT. Encoded protein: CASSPRGSGATGELFF.

On this clone: Additional DNA sequences in this sample encode the identical CDR3. V is TRBV30 and J is TRBJ1-5; unclear D gene. The CDR3 sequence is 14 residues long. Trimming took 0 bases from V and 4 from J, leaving 10 bases between them. The germline V gene encodes CDR1 GTSNPN and CDR2 SVGIG (reference sequence). CDR3 amino acids: CAWSVGSGNQPQHF. CDR3 coding DNA: TGTGCCTGGAGTGTGGGGAGCGGAAATCAGCCCCAGCATTTT.

Turning to this clone: One end of the junction does not line up with germline, which may come from a read error. This chain connects TRBV30 to TRBJ2-3, with D unresolved. Per the germline V gene, CDR1 is GTSNPN and CDR2 is SVGIG (reference sequence). This CDR3 region has 11 residues. CDR3 in amino acids: CARSLTDTQYF. CDR3 nucleotide sequence: TGTGCCCGGAGCCTGACAGATACGCAGTATTTT.

The V gene is TRBV5-1, the J gene TRBJ2-5; D ambiguous. Trimming took 6 bases from V and 2 from J, leaving 17 bases between them. The CDR3 runs 15 residues. Germline CDR1 is SGHRS and CDR2 is YFSETQ. The DNA for the CDR3 is TGCGCCAGCAAACTGGGTCCCGGTACACAAGAGACCCAGTACTTC. It translates to CASKLGPGTQETQYF.